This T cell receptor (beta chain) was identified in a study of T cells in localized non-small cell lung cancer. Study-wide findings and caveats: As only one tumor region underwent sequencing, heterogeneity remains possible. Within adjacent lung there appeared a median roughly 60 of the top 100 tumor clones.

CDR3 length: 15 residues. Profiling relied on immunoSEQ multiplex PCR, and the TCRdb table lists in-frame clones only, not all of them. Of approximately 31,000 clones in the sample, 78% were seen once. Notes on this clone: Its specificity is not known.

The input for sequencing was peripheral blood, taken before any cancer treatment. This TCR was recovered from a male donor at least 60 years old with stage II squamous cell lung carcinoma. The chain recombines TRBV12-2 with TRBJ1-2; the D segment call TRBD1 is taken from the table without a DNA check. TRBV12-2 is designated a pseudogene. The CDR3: CASRSLQQGEDGYTF. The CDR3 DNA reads TGTGCAAGTCGCTCCCTACAACAGGGTGAGGATGGCTACACCTTC.